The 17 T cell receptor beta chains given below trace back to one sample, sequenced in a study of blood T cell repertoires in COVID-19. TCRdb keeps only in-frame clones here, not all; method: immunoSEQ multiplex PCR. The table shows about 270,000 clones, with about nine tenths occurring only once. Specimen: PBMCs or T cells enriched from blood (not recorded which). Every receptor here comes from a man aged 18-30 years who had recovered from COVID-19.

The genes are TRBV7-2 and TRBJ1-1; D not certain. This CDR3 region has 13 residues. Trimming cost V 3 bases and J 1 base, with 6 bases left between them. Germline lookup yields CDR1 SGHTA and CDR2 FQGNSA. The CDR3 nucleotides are TGTGCCAGCAGCTTTCAGGAGAACACTGAAGCTTTCTTT. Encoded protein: CASSFQENTEAFF.

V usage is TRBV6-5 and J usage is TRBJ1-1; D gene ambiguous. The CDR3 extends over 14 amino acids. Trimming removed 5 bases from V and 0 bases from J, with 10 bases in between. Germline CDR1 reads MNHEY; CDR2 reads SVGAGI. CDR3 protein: CASSLNRMNTEAFF. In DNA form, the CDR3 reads TGTGCCAGCAGTCTTAACAGAATGAACACTGAAGCTTTCTTT.

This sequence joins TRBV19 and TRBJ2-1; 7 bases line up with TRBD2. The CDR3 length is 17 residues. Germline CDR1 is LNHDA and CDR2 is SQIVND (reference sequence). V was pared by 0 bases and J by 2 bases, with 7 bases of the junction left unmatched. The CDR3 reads CASSIDSGTKTYNEQFF. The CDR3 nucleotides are TGTGCCAGTAGTATAGACTCCGGGACTAAGACCTACAATGAGCAGTTCTTC.

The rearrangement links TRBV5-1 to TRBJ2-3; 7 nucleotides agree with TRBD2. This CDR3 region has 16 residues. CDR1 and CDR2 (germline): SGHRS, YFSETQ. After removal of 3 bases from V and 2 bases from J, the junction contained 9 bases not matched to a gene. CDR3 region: CASSWGSGIVTDTQYF. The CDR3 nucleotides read TGCGCCAGCAGCTGGGGGAGCGGGATTGTCACAGATACGCAGTATTTT.

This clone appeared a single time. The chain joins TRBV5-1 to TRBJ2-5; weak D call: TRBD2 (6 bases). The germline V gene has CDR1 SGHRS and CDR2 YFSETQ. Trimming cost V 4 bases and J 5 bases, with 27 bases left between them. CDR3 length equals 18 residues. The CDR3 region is CASSHRGGLAGRLETQYF. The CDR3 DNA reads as TGCGCCAGCAGCCACCGCGGAGGTCTGGCGGGACGCCTCGAGACCCAGTACTTC.

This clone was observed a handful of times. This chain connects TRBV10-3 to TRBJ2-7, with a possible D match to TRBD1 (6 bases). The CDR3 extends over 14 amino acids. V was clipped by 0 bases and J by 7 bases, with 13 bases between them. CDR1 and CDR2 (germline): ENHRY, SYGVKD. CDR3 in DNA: TGTGCCATCAGTGAGTCCCGGGACACCAAGGAGCAGTACTTC. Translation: CAISESRDTKEQYF.

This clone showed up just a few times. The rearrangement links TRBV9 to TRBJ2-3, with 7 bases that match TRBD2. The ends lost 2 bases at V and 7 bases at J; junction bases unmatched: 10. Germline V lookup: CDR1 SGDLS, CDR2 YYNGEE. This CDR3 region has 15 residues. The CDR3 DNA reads TGTGCCAGCAGCGTCTCTGGGGGGAGGGCCTATACGCAGTATTTT. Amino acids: CASSVSGGRAYTQYF.

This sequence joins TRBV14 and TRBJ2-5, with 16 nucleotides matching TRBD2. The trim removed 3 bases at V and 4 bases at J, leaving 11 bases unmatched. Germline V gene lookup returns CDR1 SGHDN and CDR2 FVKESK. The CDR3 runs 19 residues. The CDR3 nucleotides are TGTGCCAGCAGCCAGGGGACTAGCGGGAGGGCCAAGTATTCAGAGACCCAGTACTTC. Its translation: CASSQGTSGRAKYSETQYF.

The CDR3 here is CASSHPGRGGYNEQFF. The DNA of the CDR3 is TGCGCCAGCAGCCATCCTGGGCGGGGTGGGTACAATGAGCAGTTCTTC. The chain employs TRBV4-1 and TRBJ2-1; D is possibly TRBD2 (6 bases). This CDR3 is built from 16 residues. V shed 3 bases and J shed 4 bases, with 16 bases lying between them. Germline V gene sequence: CDR1 MGHRA, CDR2 YSYEKL.

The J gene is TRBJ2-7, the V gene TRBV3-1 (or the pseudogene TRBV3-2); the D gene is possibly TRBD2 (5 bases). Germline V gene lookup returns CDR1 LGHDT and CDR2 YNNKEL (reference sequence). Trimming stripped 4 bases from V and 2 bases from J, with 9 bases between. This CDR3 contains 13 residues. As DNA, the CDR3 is TGTGCCAGCAGCCTACTAGACACCTACGAGCAGTACTTC. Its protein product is CASSLLDTYEQYF.

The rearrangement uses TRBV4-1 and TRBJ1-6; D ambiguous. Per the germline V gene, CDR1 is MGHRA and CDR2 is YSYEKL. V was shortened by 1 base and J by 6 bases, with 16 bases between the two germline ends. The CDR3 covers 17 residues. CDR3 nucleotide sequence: TGCGCCAGCAGCCAAGGAAACTTGAGGGCCCTTAATTCACCCCTCCACTTT. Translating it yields CASSQGNLRALNSPLHF.

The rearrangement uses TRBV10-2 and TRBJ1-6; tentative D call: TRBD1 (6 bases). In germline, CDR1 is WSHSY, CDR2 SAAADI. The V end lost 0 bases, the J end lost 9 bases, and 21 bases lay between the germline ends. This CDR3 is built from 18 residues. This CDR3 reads CASSESPVWGTRGSPLHF. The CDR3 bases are TGCGCCAGCAGTGAGTCGCCGGTTTGGGGCACCAGGGGTTCACCCCTCCACTTT.

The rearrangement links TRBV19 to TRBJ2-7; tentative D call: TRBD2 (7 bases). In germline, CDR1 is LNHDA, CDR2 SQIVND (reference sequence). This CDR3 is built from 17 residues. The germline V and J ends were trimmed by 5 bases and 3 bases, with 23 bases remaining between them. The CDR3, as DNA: TGTGCCAGTAGTCCCCTGGTGAGGGGGGGACTTTACTACGAGCAGTACTTC. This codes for CASSPLVRGGLYYEQYF.

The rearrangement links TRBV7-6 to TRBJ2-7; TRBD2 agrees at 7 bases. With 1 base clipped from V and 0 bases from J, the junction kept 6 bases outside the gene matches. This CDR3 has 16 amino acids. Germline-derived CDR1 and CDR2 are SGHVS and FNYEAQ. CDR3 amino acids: CASSLGASGASYEQYF. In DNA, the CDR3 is TGTGCCAGCAGCTTAGGGGCAAGCGGGGCCTCCTACGAGCAGTACTTC.

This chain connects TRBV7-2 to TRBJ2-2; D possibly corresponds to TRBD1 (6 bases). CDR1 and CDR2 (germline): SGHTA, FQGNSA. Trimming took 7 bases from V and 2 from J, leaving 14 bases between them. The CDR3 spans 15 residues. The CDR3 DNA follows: TGTGCCAGCACCTTGCTACAGGGAAACACCGGGGAGCTGTTTTTT. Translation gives CASTLLQGNTGELFF.

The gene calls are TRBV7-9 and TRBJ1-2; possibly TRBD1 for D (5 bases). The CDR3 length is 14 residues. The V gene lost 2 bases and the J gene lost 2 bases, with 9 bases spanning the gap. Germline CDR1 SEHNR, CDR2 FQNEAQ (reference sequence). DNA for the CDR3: TGTGCCAGCAGCTTAACCAGGGCCAACTATGGCTACACCTTC. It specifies CASSLTRANYGYTF.

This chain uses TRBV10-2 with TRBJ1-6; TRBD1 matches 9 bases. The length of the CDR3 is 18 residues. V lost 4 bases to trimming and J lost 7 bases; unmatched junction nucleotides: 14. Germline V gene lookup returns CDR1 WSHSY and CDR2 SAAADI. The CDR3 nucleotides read TGCGCCAGCAGTGGGCTATGGGACAGGGTAGGGGTGAATTCACCCCTCCACTTT. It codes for CASSGLWDRVGVNSPLHF.